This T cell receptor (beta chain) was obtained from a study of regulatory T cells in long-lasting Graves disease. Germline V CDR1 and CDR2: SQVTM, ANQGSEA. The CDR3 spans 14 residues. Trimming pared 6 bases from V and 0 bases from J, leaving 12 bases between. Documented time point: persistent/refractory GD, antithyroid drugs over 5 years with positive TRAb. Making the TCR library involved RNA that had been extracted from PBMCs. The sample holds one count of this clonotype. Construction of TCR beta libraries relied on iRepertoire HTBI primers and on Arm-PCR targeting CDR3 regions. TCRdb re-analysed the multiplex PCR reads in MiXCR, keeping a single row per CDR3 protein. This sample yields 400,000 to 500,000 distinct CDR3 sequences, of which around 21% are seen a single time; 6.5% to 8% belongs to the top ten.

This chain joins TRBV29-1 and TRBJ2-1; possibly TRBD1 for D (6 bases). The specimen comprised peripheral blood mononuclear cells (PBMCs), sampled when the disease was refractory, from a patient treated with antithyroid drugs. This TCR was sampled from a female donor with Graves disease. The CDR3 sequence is CSVQGLNSYNEQFF. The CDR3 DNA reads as TGCAGCGTGCAGGGGCTGAACTCCTACAATGAGCAGTTCTTC.